This T cell receptor beta chain is drawn from a study of cytomegalovirus exposure and HLA in healthy donors. General observations from the study: CMV antigen specificity was confirmed in vitro for a few CMV-associated chains. Presence/absence analysis assumed near-uniform sequencing depth across donors.

With 60 Vbeta and 13 Jbeta primers, the PCR was carried out. Sequenced by immunoSEQ multiplex PCR; TCRdb stores in-frame clones only, minus some. Of about 120,000 clones in the sample, roughly 75% are singletons; the top ten hold 1.2%. This clone was recorded once. Its antigen is currently unknown. This receptor was identified in a female donor in good health and CMV-seronegative. The sample was PBMCs.

This CDR3 reads CASSFRTDRETQYF. For the CDR3, the DNA is TGTGCCAGCAGCTTCCGGACAGACCGGGAGACCCAGTACTTC. V usage is TRBV7-9 and J usage is TRBJ2-5, with D perhaps TRBD1 (6 bases). The germline CDR1 and CDR2 sequences are SEHNR and FQNEAQ (reference sequence). The V gene lost 3 bases and the J gene lost 5 bases, with 13 bases spanning the gap. The length of the CDR3 is 14 residues.